This is a list of T cell receptor beta chains from one sample in a study of T cells in Graves' hyperthyroidism and ophthalmopathy. A single record per CDR3 protein comes from TCRdb applying MiXCR to the multiplex PCR reads. The sample records roughly 300,000 distinct CDR3 sequences, about 14% being singletons. The sequencing sample was made of blood. The receptor source for this set is a woman aged 25 to 39 with Graves' hyperthyroidism. Each CDR3 is given with its conserved first and last residue.

>TRBJ2-7|14|TRBV6-1
CAGALSQGSYEQYF
>TRBJ2-5|19|TRBV5-1
CASRAESTSGRLSKETQYF
>TRBJ1-1|13|TRBV2
CASVWGRDTEAFF
>TRBJ1-5|15|TRBV7-9
CASSLGTAPNQPQHF
>TRBJ2-7|14|TRBV30
CAWMGQAPVAEQYF
>TRBJ1-4|14|TRBV27
CASSRYGANEKLFF
>TRBJ1-1|14|TRBV5-1
CASSLEAVNTEAFF
>TRBJ2-7|12|TRBV7-9
CASSLVGEEQYF
>TRBJ2-3|14|TRBV7-2
CASSLARASDTQYF
>TRBJ1-2|13|TRBV6-1
CASSQERGYGYTF
>TRBJ2-7|14|TRBV5-5
CASSRFMSGDEQYF
>TRBJ2-1|13|TRBV11-3
CASSQTSVNEQFF
>TRBJ2-5|16|TRBV6-1
CASTQGLAAIQETQYF
>TRBJ1-4|15|TRBV20-1
CSALDRVRFSEKLFF
>TRBJ2-1|16|TRBV6-1
CASSTASATSVNEQFF
>TRBJ2-2|17|TRBV6-1
CASSPTPGQGTTGELFF
>TRBJ1-1|15|TRBV28
CASTLSGTARTEAFF
>TRBJ2-7|13|TRBV5-1
CASKGVAPYEQYF
>TRBJ2-1|13|TRBV29-1
CSVAEVGGNEQFF
>TRBJ1-4|14|TRBV18
CASSPGQTPEKLFF
>TRBJ2-1|14|TRBV10-1
CASSESIAVDEQFF
>TRBJ2-7|14|TRBV25-1
CASSATGGPREQYF
>TRBJ2-5|16|TRBV20-1
CSARDLGGSGLETQYF
>TRBJ2-3|12|TRBV2
CASSESEDTQYF
>TRBJ1-2|12|TRBV20-1
CSAPGQGDGYTF